The 25 T cell receptor beta chains listed next were all sequenced from one sample in a study of glioma-infiltrating T cells after dendritic cell vaccination. The method was immunoSEQ multiplex PCR; TCRdb's version includes in-frame clones alone and lacks a portion of them. The sample lists 95,000 to 110,000 clones, around 81% seen once, with 10% to 15% in the top ten. This specimen was blood, taken before dendritic cell vaccination. The origin of the receptors is a human donor with glioblastoma.

This clone was seen a single time. The chain has TRBV4-2 and TRBJ1-2; TRBD1 agrees at 11 bases. Losses at the gene ends were 3 bases for V and 7 bases for J; bases not matched to a gene: 7. Germline-derived CDR1 and CDR2 are LGHNA and YNFKEQ. CDR3 length equals 15 residues. Here the CDR3 DNA reads TGTGCCAGCAGCCACCCGGGACAGGGGGGTGGTGGCTACACCTTC. Translating it yields CASSHPGQGGGGYTF.

The J gene is TRBJ2-3, the V gene TRBV11-2; TRBD2 agrees at 13 bases. The CDR3 has 18 residues. The ends lost 4 bases at V and 2 bases at J; junction bases unmatched: 9. In germline, CDR1 is SGHAT, CDR2 FQNNGV. The CDR3 nucleotides read TGTGCCAGCAGCTCCGGACTAGCGGGAGCTCTGGACACAGATACGCAGTATTTT. It translates to CASSSGLAGALDTDTQYF.

The V gene is TRBV11-2, the J gene TRBJ1-2; TRBD1 aligns across 12 bases. The CDR3 has 18 residues. J gave up 6 bases and V 1 base, and 12 bases lay outside the gene matches. Germline V gene data show CDR1 as SGHAT and CDR2 as FQNNGV. CDR3 bases: TGTGCCAGCAGCTTAGTATGGGACAGGGGGCGGCGGGGGCATGGCTACACCTTC. Protein sequence: CASSLVWDRGRRGHGYTF.

V usage is TRBV5-5 and J usage is TRBJ1-2, with TRBD1 matching 8 bases. V lost 0 bases to trimming and J lost 0 bases; unmatched junction nucleotides: 7. Germline V gene sequence: CDR1 SGHKS, CDR2 YYEKEE (reference sequence). The CDR3 totals 17 residues. The CDR3 spells CASSLVARGHSNYGYTF. The CDR3 nucleotides are TGTGCCAGCAGCTTGGTGGCCAGGGGGCACTCTAACTATGGCTACACCTTC.

The chain joins TRBV19 to TRBJ1-1, with D possibly TRBD1 on 5 matching bases. Trimming shortened V by 9 bases and J by 1 base, and 15 bases separated the two germline ends. Germline V lookup: CDR1 LNHDA, CDR2 SQIVND (reference sequence). This CDR3 is built from 14 residues. CDR3 loop: CASWGWGENTEAFF. The CDR3 nucleotides are TGTGCCAGCTGGGGGTGGGGGGAGAACACTGAAGCTTTCTTT. The full variable domain, completed using reference TRBV19 and TRBJ1-1, is DGGITQSPKYLFRKEGQNVTLSCEQNLNHDAMYWYRQDPGQGLRLIYYSQIVNDFQKGDIAEGYSVSREKKESFPLTVTSAQKNPTAFYLCASWGWGENTEAFFGQGTRLTVV.

CDR3 sequence reads: CAWSVRDRYGYGYTF. The CDR3, as DNA: TGTGCCTGGAGTGTCAGGGACAGGTACGGCTATGGCTACACCTTC. V is TRBV30 and J is TRBJ1-2; 8 bases fit TRBD1. CDR1 and CDR2 (germline): GTSNPN, SVGIG (reference sequence). V shed 0 bases, J shed 4 bases, and the junction held 7 bases outside the gene matches. CDR3 length: 15 residues.

The sample holds one count of this clone. The junction departs from the called germline gene at one end, perhaps through a read error. V usage is TRBV7-2 and J usage is TRBJ2-2; 11 positions agree with TRBD2. This CDR3 comprises 15 residues. CDR1 is SGHTA and CDR2 is FQGNSA in the germline V gene. The CDR3 DNA reads as TGTGCCAGCAGCGTAGCGGGGGGGAGGACCGGGGAGCTGTTTTTT. This translates into CASSVAGGRTGELFF.

The chain couples TRBV7-2 to TRBJ2-7, with a tentative D call TRBD1 (5 bases). Germline CDR1 SGHTA, CDR2 FQGNSA. The CDR3 is 16 amino acids. Trimming removed 5 bases from V and 0 bases from J, with 17 bases in between. The CDR3 DNA sequence: TGTGCCAGCAGCCAAGGGGCAGGTGACATCTCCTACGAGCAGTACTTC. Its protein is CASSQGAGDISYEQYF.

V and J are TRBV7-2 and TRBJ2-7; D is unclear. The CDR3 covers 14 residues. V lost 0 bases, J lost 2 bases, and 8 bases lay in between. Germline loops: CDR1 SGHTA, CDR2 FQGNSA. DNA of the CDR3: TGTGCCAGCAGCTTAGCTTTTGGAGCCTACGAGCAGTACTTC. Translated, it gives CASSLAFGAYEQYF.

The rearrangement joins TRBV19 to TRBJ1-5; 12 bases are shared with TRBD1. Germline lookup yields CDR1 LNHDA and CDR2 SQIVND (reference sequence). Losses at the gene ends were 3 bases for V and 6 bases for J; bases not matched to a gene: 9. This CDR3 has 17 residues. The CDR3 nucleotides read TGTGCCAGTAGTATGGGGCGGGGACAGGGGGCTGGTCAGCCCCAGCATTTT. Translation: CASSMGRGQGAGQPQHF.

This clone appeared a single time. The rearrangement uses TRBV20-1 and TRBJ1-4; D ambiguous. Per the germline V gene, CDR1 is DFQATT and CDR2 is SNEGSKA (reference sequence). V was clipped by 6 bases and J by 4 bases, with 6 bases between them. This CDR3 has 11 residues. The CDR3 here is CSAPLNEKLFF. The CDR3 bases are TGCAGTGCCCCACTTAATGAAAAACTGTTTTTT.

The V and J genes are TRBV27 and TRBJ2-1; 7 nucleotides line up with TRBD1. The V and J ends lost 4 bases and 8 bases, in that order; junction bases with no gene match: 14. CDR1 MNHEY and CDR2 SMNVEV come from the germline V gene (reference sequence). The CDR3 runs 16 residues. The CDR3 spells CASSSPFRDRSHEQFF. The DNA of the CDR3 is TGTGCCAGCAGTTCCCCTTTCCGGGACAGATCGCATGAGCAGTTCTTC.

This clone occurred a few times. The genes are TRBV6-5 and TRBJ1-3; TRBD1 aligns across 7 bases. This CDR3 comprises 14 residues. Germline CDR1 and CDR2: MNHEY and SVGAGI. The V and J ends lost 5 bases and 4 bases, in that order; junction bases with no gene match: 5. For the CDR3, the DNA is TGTGCCAGCAGTCCTGACAGGGTCGGAAACACCATATATTTT. Its protein product is CASSPDRVGNTIYF.

This clone was recorded a few times. V and J are TRBV5-1 and TRBJ1-1; TRBD1 is a possible D gene (5 bases). Germline-derived CDR1 and CDR2 are SGHRS and YFSETQ. This CDR3 comprises 13 residues. V lost 4 bases and J lost 4, with 11 bases in between. CDR3 sequence reads: CASSTPGSTEAFF. The CDR3 bases are TGCGCCAGCAGCACGCCAGGGTCCACTGAAGCTTTCTTT. Together with reference TRBV5-1 and TRBJ1-1, the CDR3 gives the full variable domain: KAGVTQTPRYLIKTRGQQVTLSCSPISGHRSVSWYQQTPGQGLQFLFEYFSETQRNKGNFPGRFSGRQFSNSRSEMNVSTLELGDSALYLCASSTPGSTEAFFGQGTRLTVV.

This sequence joins TRBV28 and TRBJ2-1; possible D gene TRBD2, 7 bases. Germline CDR1 is MDHEN and CDR2 is SYDVKM. V dropped 7 bases and J dropped 7 bases, with 14 bases sitting between them. CDR3 length: 13 residues. As DNA, the CDR3 is TGTGCCAGCAATATAGGGGGGGGGAATGAGCAGTTCTTC. It translates to CASNIGGGNEQFF.

The J gene is TRBJ2-3, the V gene TRBV4-1; 8 positions match TRBD2. CDR3 size: 15 residues. The germline gives CDR1 MGHRA, CDR2 YSYEKL. The junction had 4 bases not matched to a gene; V was cut back by 1 base and J by 4 bases. CDR3 bases: TGCGCCAGCAGCCAAGTGGGACTAGAGGCAGATACGCAGTATTTT. This gives the protein CASSQVGLEADTQYF.

The V call is TRBV20-1, the J call TRBJ2-1; D not certain. The germline V and J ends were trimmed by 1 base and 8 bases, with 6 bases remaining between them. The CDR3 sequence is 11 residues long. Germline lookup yields CDR1 DFQATT and CDR2 SNEGSKA (reference sequence). CDR3 residues: CSARAEDEQFF. The CDR3 bases are TGCAGTGCTAGAGCCGAGGATGAGCAGTTCTTC.

V is TRBV4-2 and J is TRBJ2-3, with D hard to call. The CDR3 length is 14 residues. Germline values: CDR1 LGHNA, CDR2 YNFKEQ. V lost 1 base, J lost 2 bases, and 7 bases lay in between. Here the CDR3 reads CASSQAGVTDTQYF. The CDR3 nucleotides read TGTGCCAGCAGCCAAGCAGGCGTCACAGATACGCAGTATTTT.

The chain links TRBV5-1 to TRBJ2-1, with 9 bases fitting TRBD2. Trimming at V came to 4 bases and at J to 7 bases, leaving 9 bases not matched to a gene. The CDR3 has 15 amino acids. Germline V gene sequence: CDR1 SGHRS, CDR2 YFSETQ. The CDR3 bases are TGCGCCAGCAGCCTACCTAGCGGGGCGAGGAATGAGCAGTTCTTC. This sequence encodes CASSLPSGARNEQFF. Variable domain in full (rest from reference TRBV5-1 and TRBJ2-1): KAGVTQTPRYLIKTRGQQVTLSCSPISGHRSVSWYQQTPGQGLQFLFEYFSETQRNKGNFPGRFSGRQFSNSRSEMNVSTLELGDSALYLCASSLPSGARNEQFFGPGTRLTVL.

This chain links TRBV18 with TRBJ2-3; 11 bases are a match to TRBD2. Germline values: CDR1 KGHSH, CDR2 LQKENI. The junction had 4 bases not matched to a gene; V was cut back by 3 bases and J by 5 bases. The CDR3 spans 15 residues. CDR3 DNA sequence: TGTGCCAGCTCACCCCTCCTAGCGGGGGGAGATACGCAGTATTTT. Its protein product is CASSPLLAGGDTQYF.

This clone has a handful of counts. This CDR3 is also generated by other DNA sequences in the sample. V gene TRBV27 combines with J gene TRBJ2-7; TRBD2 aligns across 9 bases. CDR1 and CDR2 from the germline V gene are MNHEY and SMNVEV (reference sequence). The length of the CDR3 is 14 residues. After removal of 3 bases from V and 2 bases from J, the junction contained 2 bases not matched to a gene. The CDR3 DNA follows: TGTGCCAGCAGTTTTAGCGGGGGCACCTACGAGCAGTACTTC. It specifies CASSFSGGTYEQYF.

The genes are TRBV4-3 and TRBJ2-3; D is ambiguous. V was trimmed by 6 bases and J by 2 bases, leaving 12 bases between them. Per germline, CDR1 LGHNA and CDR2 YSLEER. This CDR3 contains 14 residues. As DNA, the CDR3 is TGCGCCAGCAGTCTACAGACCTCCACAGATACGCAGTATTTT. Protein sequence: CASSLQTSTDTQYF.

J is TRBJ2-1 and V is TRBV7-9; D is unresolved. Germline CDR1 and CDR2: SEHNR and FQNEAQ (reference sequence). The CDR3 totals 13 residues. Trimming removed 1 base from V and 3 bases from J, with 4 bases in between. DNA of the CDR3: TGTGCCAGCAGCTTAGTATACTACAATGAGCAGTTCTTC. Translation gives CASSLVYYNEQFF.

This rearrangement joins TRBV14 to TRBJ1-6, with a tentative D call TRBD1 (5 bases). The germline CDR1 and CDR2 sequences are SGHDN and FVKESK. CDR3 length: 15 amino acids. Trimming shortened V by 0 bases and J by 7 bases, and 10 bases separated the two germline ends. CDR3 coding DNA: TGTGCCAGCAGCCAAGATGGGGCTGAGAATTCACCCCTCCACTTT. Its translation is CASSQDGAENSPLHF.

V is TRBV30 and J is TRBJ2-5; 8 bases align to TRBD2. This CDR3 comprises 14 residues. V was pared by 1 base and J by 5 bases, with 6 bases of the junction left unmatched. Germline CDR1 is GTSNPN and CDR2 is SVGIG (reference sequence). CDR3 protein: CAWSGGLGGETQYF. In DNA form, the CDR3 reads TGTGCCTGGAGTGGGGGACTAGGGGGGGAGACCCAGTACTTC.